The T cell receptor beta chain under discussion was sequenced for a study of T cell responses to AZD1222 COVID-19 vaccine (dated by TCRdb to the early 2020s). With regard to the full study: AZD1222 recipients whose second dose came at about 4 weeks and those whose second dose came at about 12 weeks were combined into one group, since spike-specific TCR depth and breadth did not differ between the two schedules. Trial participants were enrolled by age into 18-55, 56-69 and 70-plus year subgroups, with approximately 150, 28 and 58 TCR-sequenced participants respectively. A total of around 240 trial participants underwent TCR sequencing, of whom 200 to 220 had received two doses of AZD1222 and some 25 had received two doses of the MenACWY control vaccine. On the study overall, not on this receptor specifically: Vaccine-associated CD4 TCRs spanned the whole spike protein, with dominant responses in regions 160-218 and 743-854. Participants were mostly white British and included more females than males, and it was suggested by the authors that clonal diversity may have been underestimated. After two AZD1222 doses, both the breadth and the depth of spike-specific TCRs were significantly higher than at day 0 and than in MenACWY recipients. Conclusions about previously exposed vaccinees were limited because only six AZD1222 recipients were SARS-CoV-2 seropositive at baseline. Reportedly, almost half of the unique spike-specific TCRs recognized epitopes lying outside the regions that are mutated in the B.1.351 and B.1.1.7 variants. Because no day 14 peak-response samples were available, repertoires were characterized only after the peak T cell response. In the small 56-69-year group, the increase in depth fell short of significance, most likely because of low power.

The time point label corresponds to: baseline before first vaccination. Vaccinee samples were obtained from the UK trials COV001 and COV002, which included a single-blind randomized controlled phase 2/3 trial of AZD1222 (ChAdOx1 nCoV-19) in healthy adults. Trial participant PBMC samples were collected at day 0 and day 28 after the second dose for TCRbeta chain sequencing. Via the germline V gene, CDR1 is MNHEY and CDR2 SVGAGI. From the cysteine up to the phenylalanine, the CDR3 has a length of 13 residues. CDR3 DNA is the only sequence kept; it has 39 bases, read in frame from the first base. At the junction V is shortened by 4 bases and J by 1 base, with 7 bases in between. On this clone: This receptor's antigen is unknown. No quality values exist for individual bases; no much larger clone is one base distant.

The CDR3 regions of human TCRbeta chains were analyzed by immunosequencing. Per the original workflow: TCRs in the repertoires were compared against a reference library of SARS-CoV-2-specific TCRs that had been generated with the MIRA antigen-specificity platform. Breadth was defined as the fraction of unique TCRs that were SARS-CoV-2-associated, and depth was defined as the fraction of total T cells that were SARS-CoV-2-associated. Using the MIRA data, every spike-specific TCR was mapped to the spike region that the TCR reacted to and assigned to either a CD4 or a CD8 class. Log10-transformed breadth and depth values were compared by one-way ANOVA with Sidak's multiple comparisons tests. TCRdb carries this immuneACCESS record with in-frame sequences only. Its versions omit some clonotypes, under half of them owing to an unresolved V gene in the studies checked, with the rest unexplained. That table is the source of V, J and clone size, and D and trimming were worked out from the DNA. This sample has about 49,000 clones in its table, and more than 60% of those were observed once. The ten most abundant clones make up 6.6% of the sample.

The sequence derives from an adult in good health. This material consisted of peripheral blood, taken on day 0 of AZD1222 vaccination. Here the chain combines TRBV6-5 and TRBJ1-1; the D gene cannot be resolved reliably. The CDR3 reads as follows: CASSFEKNTEAFF. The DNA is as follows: TGTGCCAGCAGTTTTGAAAAGAACACTGAAGCTTTCTTT.